This passage covers 13 T cell receptor beta chains from one sample sequenced in a study of yellow fever vaccine responses in identical twins. A single record per CDR3 protein comes from TCRdb applying MiXCR to the RT-PCR reads. The profile covers 13,000 or so distinct CDR3 sequences, with almost 85% appearing a single time and roughly 1.8% taken by the ten largest. The material was T cells from blood (PBMCs), unsorted or a sorted subset (not recorded which), obtained before or after yellow fever vaccination (not recorded which). All receptors derive from a woman aged 18-30 years who received the yellow fever vaccine.

This chain links TRBV4-2 with TRBJ2-7; TRBD2 is a possible D gene (5 bases). The CDR3 loop spans 15 amino acids. V lost 0 bases and J lost 0, with 9 bases in between. Germline CDR1 LGHNA, CDR2 YNFKEQ. In DNA, the CDR3 is TGTGCCAGCAGCCAAGATAGAGACTACTCCTACGAGCAGTACTTC. It yields the protein CASSQDRDYSYEQYF.

The J gene is TRBJ2-2, the V gene TRBV7-9; the D is unclear. From germline, CDR1 is SEHNR and CDR2 FQNEAQ (reference sequence). The V end lost 5 bases, the J end lost 8 bases, and 6 bases lay between the germline ends. CDR3 length: 11 residues. The chain's CDR3 is CASSPSGELFF. The CDR3 DNA is TGTGCCAGCAGCCCCTCGGGGGAGCTGTTTTTT. Variable domain in full (rest from reference TRBV7-9 and TRBJ2-2): DTGVSQNPRHKITKRGQNVTFRCDPISEHNRLYWYRQTLGQGPEFLTYFQNEAQLEKSRLLSDRFSAERPKGSFSTLEIQRTEQGDSAMYLCASSPSGELFFGEGSRLTVL.

J is TRBJ2-7 and V is TRBV29-1, with unresolved D. This CDR3 has 13 amino acids. Trimming cost V 6 bases and J 3 bases, with 15 bases left between them. Germline V gives CDR1 SQVTM, CDR2 ANQGSEA. The DNA of the CDR3 is TGCAGCGTCCAGTCTTCGAGCATCTACGAGCAGTACTTC. Encoded protein: CSVQSSSIYEQYF.

The V and J genes are TRBV7-9 and TRBJ1-2, with no clear D. V was trimmed by 3 bases and J by 0 bases, leaving 8 bases between them. The germline V gene has CDR1 SEHNR and CDR2 FQNEAQ (reference sequence). This CDR3 contains 14 residues. CDR3 region: CASSFTSPNYGYTF. As DNA, the CDR3 is TGTGCCAGCAGCTTTACCAGTCCTAACTATGGCTACACCTTC.

The rearrangement uses TRBV25-1 and TRBJ1-3; D gene uncertain. The CDR3 is 12 amino acids. V lost 1 base, J lost 6 bases, and 4 bases lay in between. Germline values: CDR1 MGHDK, CDR2 SYGVNS. The CDR3 here is CASSEWTNTIYF. CDR3 in DNA: TGTGCCAGCAGTGAATGGACAAACACCATATATTTT.

The rearrangement links TRBV28 to TRBJ2-1; 10 bases are a match to TRBD1. CDR3 size: 14 residues. CDR1 and CDR2 (germline): MDHEN, SYDVKM. The trim removed 5 bases at V and 4 bases at J, leaving 2 bases unmatched. In nucleotides, the CDR3 is TGTGCCAGCAGTCTGGACAGGGGGTACAATGAGCAGTTCTTC. Its protein is CASSLDRGYNEQFF.

The chain has TRBV11-3 and TRBJ2-7; 7 positions agree with TRBD2. Trimming at V came to 1 base and at J to 4 bases, leaving 10 bases not matched to a gene. The CDR3 runs to 16 residues. The germline gives CDR1 SGHNT, CDR2 YENEEA. In DNA form, the CDR3 reads TGTGCCAGCAGCTTAGGAGCGGGGCACCCGCCATACGAGCAGTACTTC. This translates into CASSLGAGHPPYEQYF.

This rearrangement joins TRBV2 to TRBJ1-5; 7 bases match TRBD1. The germline V gene encodes CDR1 SNHLY and CDR2 FYNNEI. V shed 6 bases and J 4 bases; nucleotides not matched to a gene: 6. CDR3 length equals 14 residues. The DNA for the CDR3 is TGTGCCAGCAGGGGGGGGACAGATAATCAGCCCCAGCATTTT. Protein sequence: CASRGGTDNQPQHF.

CDR3 amino acids: CASSAQGYETQYF. The CDR3 DNA sequence: TGTGCCAGCAGCGCACAGGGTTACGAGACCCAGTACTTC. This rearrangement joins TRBV27 to TRBJ2-5; a weak D match, TRBD1 (6 bases). This CDR3 contains 13 residues. The V end lost 6 bases, the J end lost 5 bases, and 13 bases lay between the germline ends. Germline V gives CDR1 MNHEY, CDR2 SMNVEV (reference sequence).

The chain is built from TRBV11-2 and TRBJ2-1, with 12 bases fitting TRBD2. The CDR3 contains 15 residues. J lost 4 bases, V lost 6 bases, and 4 bases had no gene match. CDR1 is SGHAT and CDR2 is FQNNGV in the germline V gene. CDR3 protein: CASSLTSGSYNEQFF. CDR3 nucleotides: TGTGCCAGCAGTTTGACTAGCGGGAGTTACAATGAGCAGTTCTTC.

The V call is TRBV10-1, the J call TRBJ2-7; 7 nucleotides align to TRBD2. Trimming took 5 bases from V and 4 from J; bases not matched to a gene: 5. The CDR3 is 13 amino acids. Germline CDR1 is WNHNN and CDR2 is SYGVQD (reference sequence). In DNA form, the CDR3 reads TGCGCCAGCAGTTCGACTAGCTGGTACGAGCAGTACTTC. Protein sequence: CASSSTSWYEQYF.

This sequence joins TRBV24-1 and TRBJ2-7, with a weak D call TRBD1 (5 bases). There are 13 residues in the CDR3. Germline loops: CDR1 KGHDR, CDR2 SFDVKD. V was cut by 8 bases and J by 2 bases, with 12 bases left in between. The CDR3 nucleotides are TGTGCCACCATGCAGGGTAAGCCCTACGAGCAGTACTTC. Its translation: CATMQGKPYEQYF.

The chain combines TRBV20-1 with TRBJ2-7, with 7 bases that match TRBD1. The germline V gene has CDR1 DFQATT and CDR2 SNEGSKA (reference sequence). V lost 5 bases, J lost 7 bases, and 11 bases stayed unmatched. The CDR3 length is 13 residues. The CDR3 here is CSALVRGFEEQYF. Here the CDR3 DNA reads TGCAGTGCTCTTGTCAGGGGGTTCGAGGAGCAGTACTTC.